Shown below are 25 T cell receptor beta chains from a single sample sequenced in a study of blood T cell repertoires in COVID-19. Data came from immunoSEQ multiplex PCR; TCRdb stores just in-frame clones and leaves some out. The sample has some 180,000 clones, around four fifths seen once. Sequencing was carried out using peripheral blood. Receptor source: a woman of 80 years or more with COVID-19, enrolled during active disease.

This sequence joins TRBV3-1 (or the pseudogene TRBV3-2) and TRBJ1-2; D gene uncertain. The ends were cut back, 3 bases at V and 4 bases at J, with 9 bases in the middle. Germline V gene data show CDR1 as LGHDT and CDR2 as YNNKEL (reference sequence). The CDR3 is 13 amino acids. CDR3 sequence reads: CASSQRETYGYTF. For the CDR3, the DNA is TGTGCCAGCAGCCAGAGGGAGACCTATGGCTACACCTTC.

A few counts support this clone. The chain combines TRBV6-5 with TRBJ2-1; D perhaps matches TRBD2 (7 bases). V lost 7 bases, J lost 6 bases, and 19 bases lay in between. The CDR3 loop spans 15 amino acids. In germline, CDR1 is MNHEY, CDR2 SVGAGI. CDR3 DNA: TGTGCCAGCACCAAACAGGGACTAACGAGCAATGAGCAGTTCTTC. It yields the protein CASTKQGLTSNEQFF.

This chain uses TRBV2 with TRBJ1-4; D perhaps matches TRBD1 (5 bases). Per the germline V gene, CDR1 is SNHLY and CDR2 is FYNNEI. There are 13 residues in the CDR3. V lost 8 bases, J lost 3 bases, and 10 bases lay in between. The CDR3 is CASSGFPNEKLFF. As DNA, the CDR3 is TGTGCCAGCTCAGGGTTCCCTAATGAAAAACTGTTTTTT.

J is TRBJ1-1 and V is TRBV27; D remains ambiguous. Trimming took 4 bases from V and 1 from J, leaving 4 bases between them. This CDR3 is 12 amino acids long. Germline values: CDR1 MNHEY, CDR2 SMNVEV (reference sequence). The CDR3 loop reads CASSSKNTEAFF. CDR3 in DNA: TGTGCCAGCAGTTCAAAGAACACTGAAGCTTTCTTT.

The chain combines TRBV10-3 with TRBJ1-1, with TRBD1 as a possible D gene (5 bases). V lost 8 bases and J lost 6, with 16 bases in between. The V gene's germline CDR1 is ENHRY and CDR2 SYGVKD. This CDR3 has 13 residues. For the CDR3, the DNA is TGTGCCATCGGCGAGGCGGGGCGTGCTGAAGCTTTCTTT. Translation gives CAIGEAGRAEAFF.

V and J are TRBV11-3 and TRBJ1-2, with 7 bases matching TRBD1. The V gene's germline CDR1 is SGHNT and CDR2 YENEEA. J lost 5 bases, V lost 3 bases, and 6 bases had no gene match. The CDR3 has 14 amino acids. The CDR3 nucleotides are TGTGCCAGCAGCTTTGACAGGGTGAGGTATGGCTACACCTTC. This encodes CASSFDRVRYGYTF.

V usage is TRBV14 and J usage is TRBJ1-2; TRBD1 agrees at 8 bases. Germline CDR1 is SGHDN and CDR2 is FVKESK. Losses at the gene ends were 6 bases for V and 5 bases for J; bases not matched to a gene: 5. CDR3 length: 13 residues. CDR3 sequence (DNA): TGTGCCAGCAGGCCAGGGGGCGCTTATGGCTACACCTTC. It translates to CASRPGGAYGYTF.

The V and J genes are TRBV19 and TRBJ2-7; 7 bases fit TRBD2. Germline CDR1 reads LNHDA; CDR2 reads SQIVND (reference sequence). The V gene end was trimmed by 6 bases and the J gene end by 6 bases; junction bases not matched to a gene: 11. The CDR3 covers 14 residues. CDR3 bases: TGTGCCAGTAGCGACGTAGCGGGTTCCAGCGAGCAGTACTTC. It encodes CASSDVAGSSEQYF.

CDR3 coding DNA: TGTGCCAGTAGTATTCGGCCTCGTGGGGGGGACAATGAGCAGTTCTTC. Protein product: CASSIRPRGGDNEQFF. The chain joins TRBV19 to TRBJ2-1, with 7 bases identical to TRBD2. J was trimmed by 5 bases and V by 3 bases; bases with no gene match: 10. The CDR3 has 16 amino acids. CDR1 and CDR2 (germline): LNHDA, SQIVND (reference sequence).

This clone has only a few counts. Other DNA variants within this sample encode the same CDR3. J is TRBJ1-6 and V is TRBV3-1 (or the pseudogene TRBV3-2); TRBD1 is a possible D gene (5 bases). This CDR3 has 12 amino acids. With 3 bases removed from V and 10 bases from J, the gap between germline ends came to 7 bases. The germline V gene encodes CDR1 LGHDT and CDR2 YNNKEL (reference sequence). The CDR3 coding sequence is TGTGCCAGCAGCCAGGGGGGATCACCCCTCCACTTT. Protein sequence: CASSQGGSPLHF.

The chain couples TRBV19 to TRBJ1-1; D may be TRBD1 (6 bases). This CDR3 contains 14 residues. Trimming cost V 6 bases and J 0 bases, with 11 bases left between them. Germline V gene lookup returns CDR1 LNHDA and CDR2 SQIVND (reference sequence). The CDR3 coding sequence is TGTGCCAGTAGCAATCAGGGGATGAACACTGAAGCTTTCTTT. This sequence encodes CASSNQGMNTEAFF.

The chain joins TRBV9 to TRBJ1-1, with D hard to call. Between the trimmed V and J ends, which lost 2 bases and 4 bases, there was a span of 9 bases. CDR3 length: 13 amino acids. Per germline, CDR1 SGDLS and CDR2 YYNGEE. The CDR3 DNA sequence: TGTGCCAGCAGCGTCCAGGTAGGCACTGAAGCTTTCTTT. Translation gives CASSVQVGTEAFF.

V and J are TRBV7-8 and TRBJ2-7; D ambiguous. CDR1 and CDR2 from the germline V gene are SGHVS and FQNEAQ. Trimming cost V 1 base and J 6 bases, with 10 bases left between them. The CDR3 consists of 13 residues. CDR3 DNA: TGTGCCAGCAGCTTAGAACTTGTACTCGAGCAGTACTTC. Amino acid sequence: CASSLELVLEQYF.

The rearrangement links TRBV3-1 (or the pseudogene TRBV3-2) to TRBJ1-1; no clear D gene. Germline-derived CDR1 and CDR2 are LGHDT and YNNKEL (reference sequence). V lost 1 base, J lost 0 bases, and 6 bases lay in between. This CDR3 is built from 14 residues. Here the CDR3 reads CASSQVYMNTEAFF. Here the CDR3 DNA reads TGTGCCAGCAGCCAAGTTTACATGAACACTGAAGCTTTCTTT.

CDR3 sequence: CASSFGGARETQYF. CDR3 DNA sequence: TGTGCCAGCAGCTTCGGGGGGGCCCGAGAGACCCAGTACTTC. The chain combines TRBV7-2 with TRBJ2-5, with 8 bases fitting TRBD2. There are 14 residues in the CDR3. Germline V gene sequence: CDR1 SGHTA, CDR2 FQGNSA. With V trimmed by 3 bases and J by 4 bases, 4 bases remained unmatched.

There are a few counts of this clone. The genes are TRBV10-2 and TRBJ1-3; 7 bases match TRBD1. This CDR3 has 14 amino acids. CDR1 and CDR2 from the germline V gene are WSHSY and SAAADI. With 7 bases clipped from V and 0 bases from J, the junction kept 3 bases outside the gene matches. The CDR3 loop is CASKEGASGNTIYF. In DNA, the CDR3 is TGCGCCAGCAAGGAGGGGGCCTCTGGAAACACCATATATTTT.

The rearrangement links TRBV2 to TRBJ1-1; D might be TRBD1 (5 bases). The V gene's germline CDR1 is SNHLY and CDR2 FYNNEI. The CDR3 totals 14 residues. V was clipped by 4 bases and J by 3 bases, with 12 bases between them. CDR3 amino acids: CASSVQALDTEAFF. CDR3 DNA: TGTGCCAGCAGTGTACAGGCCCTGGACACTGAAGCTTTCTTT.

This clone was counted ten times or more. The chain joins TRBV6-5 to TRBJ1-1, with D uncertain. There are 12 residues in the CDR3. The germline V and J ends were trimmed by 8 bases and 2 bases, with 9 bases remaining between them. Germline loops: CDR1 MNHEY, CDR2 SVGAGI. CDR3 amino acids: CASLERNTEAFF. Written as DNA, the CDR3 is TGTGCCAGCCTGGAGCGTAACACTGAAGCTTTCTTT.

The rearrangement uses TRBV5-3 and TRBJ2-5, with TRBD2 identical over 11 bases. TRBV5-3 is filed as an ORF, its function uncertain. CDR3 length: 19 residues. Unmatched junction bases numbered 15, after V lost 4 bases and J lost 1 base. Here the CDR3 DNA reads TGTGCCAGAAGCCCGGGACAGGGTAGGACTAGCGGGTTCCAAGAGACCCAGTACTTC. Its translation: CARSPGQGRTSGFQETQYF.

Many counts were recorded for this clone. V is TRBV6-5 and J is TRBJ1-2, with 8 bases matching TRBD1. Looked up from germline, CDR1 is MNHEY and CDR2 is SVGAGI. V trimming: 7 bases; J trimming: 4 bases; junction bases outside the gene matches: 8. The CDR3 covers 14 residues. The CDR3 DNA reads TGTGCCAGCATTCCAGACAGGGGTAGCTATGGCTACACCTTC. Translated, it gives CASIPDRGSYGYTF.

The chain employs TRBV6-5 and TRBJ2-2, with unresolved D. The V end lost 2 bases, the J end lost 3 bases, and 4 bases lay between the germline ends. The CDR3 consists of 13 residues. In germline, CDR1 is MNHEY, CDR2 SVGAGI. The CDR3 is CASSYPYTGELFF. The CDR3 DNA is TGTGCCAGCAGTTACCCATACACCGGGGAGCTGTTTTTT.

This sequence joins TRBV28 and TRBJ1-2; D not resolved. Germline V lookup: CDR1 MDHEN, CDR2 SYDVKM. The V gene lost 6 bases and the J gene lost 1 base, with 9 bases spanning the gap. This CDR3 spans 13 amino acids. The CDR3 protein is CASSLGGNYGYTF. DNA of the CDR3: TGTGCCAGCAGCCTCGGAGGTAACTATGGCTACACCTTC.

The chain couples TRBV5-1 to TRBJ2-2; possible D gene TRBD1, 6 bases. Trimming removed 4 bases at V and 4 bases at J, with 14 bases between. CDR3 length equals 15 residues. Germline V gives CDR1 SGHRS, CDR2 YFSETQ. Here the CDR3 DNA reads TGCGCCAGCAGCCCCGGGACAACAACCACCGGGGAGCTGTTTTTT. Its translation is CASSPGTTTTGELFF.

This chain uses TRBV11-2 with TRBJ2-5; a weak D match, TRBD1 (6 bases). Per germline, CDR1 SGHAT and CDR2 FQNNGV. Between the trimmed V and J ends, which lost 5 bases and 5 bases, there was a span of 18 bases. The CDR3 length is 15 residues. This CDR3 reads CASSRTGTLVETQYF. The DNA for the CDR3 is TGTGCCAGCAGCCGCACAGGGACCCTAGTCGAGACCCAGTACTTC.

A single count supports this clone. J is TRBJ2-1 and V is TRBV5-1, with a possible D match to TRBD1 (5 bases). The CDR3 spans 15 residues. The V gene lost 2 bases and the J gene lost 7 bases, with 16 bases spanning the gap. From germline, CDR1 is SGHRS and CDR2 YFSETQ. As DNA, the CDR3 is TGCGCCAGCAGCTTCGGGCCTCCGAAGGGGAATGAGCAGTTCTTC. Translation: CASSFGPPKGNEQFF.